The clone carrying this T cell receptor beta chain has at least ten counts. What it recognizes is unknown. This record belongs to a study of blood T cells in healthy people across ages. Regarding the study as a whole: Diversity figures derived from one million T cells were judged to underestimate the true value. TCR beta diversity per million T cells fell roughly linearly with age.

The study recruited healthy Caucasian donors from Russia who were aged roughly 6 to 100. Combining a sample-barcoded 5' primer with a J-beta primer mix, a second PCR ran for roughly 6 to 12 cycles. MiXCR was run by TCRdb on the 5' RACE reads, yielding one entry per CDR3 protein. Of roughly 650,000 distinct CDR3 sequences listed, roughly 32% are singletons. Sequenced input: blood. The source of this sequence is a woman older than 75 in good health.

CDR3 sequence: CASSSRPLLRGETQYF. Written as DNA, the CDR3 is TGTGCCAGCAGCTCACGACCTCTCCTCCGGGGAGAGACCCAGTACTTC. V and J are TRBV7-9 and TRBJ2-5, with a weak D call TRBD2 (5 bases). The CDR3 has 16 amino acids. V lost 4 bases, J lost 4 bases, and 19 bases lay in between. The germline V gene has CDR1 SEHNR and CDR2 FQNEAQ (reference sequence).